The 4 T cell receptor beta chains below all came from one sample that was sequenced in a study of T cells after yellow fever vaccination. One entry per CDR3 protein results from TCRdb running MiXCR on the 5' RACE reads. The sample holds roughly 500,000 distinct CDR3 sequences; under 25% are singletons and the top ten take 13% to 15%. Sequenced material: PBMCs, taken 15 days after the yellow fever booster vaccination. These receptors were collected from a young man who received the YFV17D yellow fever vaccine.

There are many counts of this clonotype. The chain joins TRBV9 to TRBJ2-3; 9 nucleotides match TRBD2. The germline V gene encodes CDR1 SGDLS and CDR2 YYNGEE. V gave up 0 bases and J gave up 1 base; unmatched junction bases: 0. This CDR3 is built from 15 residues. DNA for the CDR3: TGTGCCAGCAGCGTAGGACTAGCGGGCACAGATACGCAGTATTTT. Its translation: CASSVGLAGTDTQYF.

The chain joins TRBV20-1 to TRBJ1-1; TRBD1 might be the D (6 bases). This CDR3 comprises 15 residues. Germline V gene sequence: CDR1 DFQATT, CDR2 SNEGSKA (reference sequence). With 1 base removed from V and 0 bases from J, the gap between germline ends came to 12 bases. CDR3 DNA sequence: TGCAGTGCTAGAGCTGTGACAGGCATGAACACTGAAGCTTTCTTT. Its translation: CSARAVTGMNTEAFF.

CDR3 DNA sequence: TGTGCCAGCAGTTTCAGCGGGCTCTCCTACGAGCAGTACTTC. The encoded protein is CASSFSGLSYEQYF. V usage is TRBV28 and J usage is TRBJ2-7; D might be TRBD2 (6 bases). This CDR3 is 14 amino acids long. V lost 3 bases, J lost 0 bases, and 9 bases lay in between. The germline gives CDR1 MDHEN, CDR2 SYDVKM. Together with reference TRBV28 and TRBJ2-7, the CDR3 gives the full variable domain: DVKVTQSSRYLVKRTGEKVFLECVQDMDHENMFWYRQDPGLGLRLIYFSYDVKMKEKGDIPEGYSVSREKKERFSLILESASTNQTSMYLCASSFSGLSYEQYFGPGTRLTVT.

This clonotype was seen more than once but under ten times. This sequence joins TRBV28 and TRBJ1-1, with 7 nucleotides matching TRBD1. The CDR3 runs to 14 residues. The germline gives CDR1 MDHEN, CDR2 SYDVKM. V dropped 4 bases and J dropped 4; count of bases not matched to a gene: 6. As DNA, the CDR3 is TGTGCCAGCAGTTCCTCAGGGGGTAGCACTGAAGCTTTCTTT. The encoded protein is CASSSSGGSTEAFF.